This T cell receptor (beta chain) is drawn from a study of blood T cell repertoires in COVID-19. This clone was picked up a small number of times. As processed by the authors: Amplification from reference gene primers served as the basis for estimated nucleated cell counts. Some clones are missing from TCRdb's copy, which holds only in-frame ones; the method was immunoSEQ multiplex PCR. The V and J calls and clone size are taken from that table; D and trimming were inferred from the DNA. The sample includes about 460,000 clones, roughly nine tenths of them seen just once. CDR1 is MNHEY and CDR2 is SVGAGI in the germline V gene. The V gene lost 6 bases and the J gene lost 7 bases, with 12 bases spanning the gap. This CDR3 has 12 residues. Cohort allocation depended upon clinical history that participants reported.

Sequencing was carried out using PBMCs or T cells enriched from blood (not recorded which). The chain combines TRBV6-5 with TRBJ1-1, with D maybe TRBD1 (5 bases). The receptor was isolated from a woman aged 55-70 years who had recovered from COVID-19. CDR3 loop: CASRRGASEAFF. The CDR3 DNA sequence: TGTGCCAGCAGGCGTGGGGCTAGTGAAGCTTTCTTT.